This entry describes one TCR beta chain. These data are taken from a study of blood T cell repertoires in COVID-19. This CDR3 contains 14 residues. Per germline, CDR1 SGHTA and CDR2 FQGNSA. V lost 7 bases to trimming and J lost 4 bases, with 16 bases between them. Only in-frame clones appear in the TCRdb table, and some are missing; sequencing was by immunoSEQ multiplex PCR. The top ten clones hold approximately 4.1% of a sample with approximately 99,000 clones, about four fifths of them seen once. V is TRBV7-2 and J is TRBJ1-2; D might be TRBD1 (5 bases). The sample comprised peripheral blood. This receptor was taken from a woman aged 65 to 85 with acute or convalescent COVID-19. This CDR3 reads CASTLQVFGYGYTF. As DNA, the CDR3 is TGTGCCAGCACATTACAGGTCTTCGGCTATGGCTACACCTTC.